These 5 T cell receptor beta chains were sequenced from one sample in a study of T-cell memory formation after mild COVID-19. TCRdb re-analysed the 5' RACE reads in MiXCR, keeping a single row per CDR3 protein. The sample contains 250,000 to 300,000 distinct CDR3 sequences, roughly 17% of which appear only once. Sequenced sample: PBMCs or a T cell subset sorted from them (not recorded which). These receptors were collected from a man between 18 and 29 years old who had mild COVID-19 (a few samples of this study predate the infection). Cell type and time point are not known.

The chain has TRBV14 and TRBJ2-4, with D perhaps TRBD1 (5 bases). Trimming cost V 4 bases and J 8 bases, with 12 bases left between them. The CDR3 has 13 amino acids. Per germline, CDR1 SGHDN and CDR2 FVKESK. The CDR3 DNA reads TGTGCCAGCAGCCTTGGGGCCGGATACATTCAGTACTTC. Translated: CASSLGAGYIQYF.

The chain uses TRBV7-8 and TRBJ2-7, with D hard to call. CDR3 size: 14 residues. Per germline, CDR1 SGHVS and CDR2 FQNEAQ. V dropped 0 bases and J dropped 0 bases, with 6 bases sitting between them. The CDR3 loop reads CASSLAAGSYEQYV. For the CDR3, the DNA is TGTGCCAGCAGCTTAGCCGCAGGCTCCTACGAGCAGTACGTC.

A few counts support this clonotype. The rearrangement uses TRBV5-1 and TRBJ2-5; perhaps TRBD1 as D (6 bases). The CDR3 consists of 15 residues. Germline loops: CDR1 SGHRS, CDR2 YFSETQ. V lost 2 bases to trimming and J lost 4 bases, with 15 bases between them. The CDR3 DNA reads as TGCGCCAGCAGCTTACAGGGCCTTAGTAGAGAGACCCAGTACTTC. Translating gives CASSLQGLSRETQYF.

The rearrangement joins TRBV12-3 or TRBV12-4 to TRBJ1-5; the D is unclear. This CDR3 has 12 residues. Trimming removed 6 bases from V and 10 bases from J, with 13 bases in between. The CDR3 region is CASSLVVSPQHF. For the CDR3, the DNA is TGTGCCAGCAGCCTGGTTGTCAGCCCCCAGCATTTT.

This chain joins TRBV3-1 and TRBJ1-1; D is unresolved. Germline V gene data show CDR1 as LGHDT and CDR2 as YNNKEL (reference sequence). Trimming took 5 bases from V and 1 from J, leaving 8 bases between them. The CDR3 contains 13 residues. As DNA, the CDR3 is TGTGCCAGCAGCACCCGGGCGAACACTGAAGCTTTCTTT. Its protein is CASSTRANTEAFF.